These 29 T cell receptor beta chains came from one sample sequenced in a study of cytomegalovirus exposure and HLA in healthy donors. Both 60 Vbeta primers and 13 Jbeta primers went into the PCR. Assay used: immunoSEQ multiplex PCR; TCRdb lists only in-frame clones, some missing. The table lists around 99,000 clones, 70% to 85% of them singletons. Sequencing used PBMCs. The receptors stem from a male donor in good health and CMV-seronegative.

This clone was picked up one time. The V and J genes are TRBV2 and TRBJ2-3, with TRBD2 identical over 12 bases. CDR3 length: 16 amino acids. The trim removed 6 bases at V and 3 bases at J, leaving 7 bases unmatched. The germline V gene encodes CDR1 SNHLY and CDR2 FYNNEI. The CDR3 nucleotides are TGTGCCAGCAGCGCGGCTAGCGGGAGGGGAACAGATACGCAGTATTTT. Amino acids: CASSAASGRGTDTQYF. The full variable domain, its missing parts supplied by reference TRBV2 and TRBJ2-3, is EPEVTQTPSHQVTQMGQEVILRCVPISNHLYFYWYRQILGQKVEFLVSFYNNEISEKSEIFDDQFSVERPDGSNFTLKIRSTKLEDSAMYFCASSAASGRGTDTQYFGPGTRLTVL.

The chain uses TRBV7-3 and TRBJ2-7; D gene uncertain. CDR1 is SGHTA and CDR2 is FQGTGA in the germline V gene. The CDR3 contains 15 residues. V dropped 4 bases and J dropped 4 bases, with 17 bases sitting between them. CDR3 nucleotides: TGTGCCAGCAGCTCCCAACCAGGATTCATTTACGAGCAGTACTTC. It yields the protein CASSSQPGFIYEQYF.

CDR3 loop: CASSLGGQGADTEAFF. The CDR3 region has the DNA TGTGCCAGCAGCTTAGGGGGACAGGGGGCGGACACTGAAGCTTTCTTT. This chain connects TRBV7-6 to TRBJ1-1, with TRBD1 matching over 12 bases. The CDR3 contains 16 residues. Germline V gene data show CDR1 as SGHVS and CDR2 as FNYEAQ. Trimming cost V 1 base and J 3 bases; bases outside gene matches: 3.

This clone was seen only a few times. The CDR3 DNA reads as TGCAGCGCCATCCTGGACAGGGGGCGCGGGCAGTACTTC. This sequence encodes CSAILDRGRGQYF. The chain joins TRBV29-1 to TRBJ2-7, with 11 positions matching TRBD1. V was clipped by 7 bases and J by 9 bases; unmatched bases: 11. The CDR3 totals 13 residues. Per germline, CDR1 SQVTM and CDR2 ANQGSEA.

The J gene is TRBJ2-5, the V gene TRBV5-4, with 13 bases that match TRBD2. This CDR3 has 16 residues. Germline loops: CDR1 SGHNT, CDR2 YYREEE (reference sequence). J lost 7 bases, V lost 0 bases, and 6 bases had no gene match. The CDR3 sequence: CASSLGTSGGSGTQYF. In nucleotides, the CDR3 is TGTGCCAGCAGCTTGGGGACTAGCGGGGGAAGCGGGACCCAGTACTTC.

As DNA, the CDR3 is TGTGCCACCAGGGACAGGGCCACCCACGAGCAGTACTTC. Translated, it gives CATRDRATHEQYF. This chain joins TRBV19 and TRBJ2-7; 9 positions agree with TRBD1. Looked up from germline, CDR1 is LNHDA and CDR2 is SQIVND (reference sequence). The V segment lost 10 bases and the J segment 5 bases; nucleotides outside the gene matches: 9. The length of the CDR3 is 13 residues.

This clone was recorded once. The gene calls are TRBV7-3 and TRBJ2-1; no definite D call. Between the trimmed V and J ends, which lost 2 bases and 4 bases, there was a span of 6 bases. In germline, CDR1 is SGHTA, CDR2 FQGTGA. This CDR3 region has 13 residues. Written as DNA, the CDR3 is TGTGCCAGCAGCTTACCCCCATACAATGAGCAGTTCTTC. Its translation: CASSLPPYNEQFF.

The J gene is TRBJ1-2, the V gene TRBV4-1; TRBD1 aligns across 8 bases. V trimming: 3 bases; J trimming: 0 bases; junction bases outside the gene matches: 6. Germline V gene lookup returns CDR1 MGHRA and CDR2 YSYEKL. The CDR3 totals 16 residues. The CDR3, as DNA: TGCGCCAGCAGCCACGAGGACAGGGCCCCTAACTATGGCTACACCTTC. This translates into CASSHEDRAPNYGYTF.

The genes are TRBV10-2 and TRBJ2-3; a possible D gene is TRBD1 (7 bases). Germline V CDR1 and CDR2: WSHSY, SAAADI. The CDR3 has 15 amino acids. The V and J ends lost 5 bases and 5 bases respectively, with 17 bases between them. CDR3 DNA: TGCGCCAGCAGTCCAGGGGGGTTAGGGGTAGATACGCAGTATTTT. Translation: CASSPGGLGVDTQYF.

The chain has TRBV18 and TRBJ2-5; 12 positions match TRBD2. The length of the CDR3 is 15 residues. Losses at the gene ends were 3 bases for V and 1 base for J; bases not matched to a gene: 0. Germline lookup yields CDR1 KGHSH and CDR2 LQKENI. The CDR3 DNA is TGTGCCAGCTCACCGGGACTAGCGGGCCAAGAGACCCAGTACTTC. Protein sequence: CASSPGLAGQETQYF.

This clone was picked up one time. The J gene is TRBJ2-2, the V gene TRBV30; maybe TRBD1 (6 bases). CDR3 length: 15 residues. The V gene's germline CDR1 is GTSNPN and CDR2 SVGIG (reference sequence). V shed 3 bases and J shed 2 bases, with 13 bases lying between them. The CDR3 coding sequence is TGTGCCTGGAGGGCAGGGGCTACTAACACCGGGGAGCTGTTTTTT. Amino acids: CAWRAGATNTGELFF.

The V and J genes are TRBV7-3 and TRBJ2-1; 10 nucleotides align to TRBD2. In germline, CDR1 is SGHTA, CDR2 FQGTGA. With 5 bases clipped from V and 8 bases from J, the junction kept 12 bases outside the gene matches. This CDR3 is built from 16 residues. For the CDR3, the DNA is TGTGCCAGCAGCCCCCGCCCAGCGGGGGGGGTACATGAGCAGTTCTTC. Its protein is CASSPRPAGGVHEQFF.

The CDR3 DNA is TGTGCCAGCAGCCTAAAGGACAGGGGGTACGAGCAGTACTTC. Translated: CASSLKDRGYEQYF. The chain links TRBV5-8 to TRBJ2-5, with 10 bases identical to TRBD1. Gene TRBJ2-7 matches the end of the DNA better, so the J call may be wrong. Germline CDR1 reads SGHTS; CDR2 reads YDEGEE. The CDR3 length is 14 residues.

This chain uses TRBV7-9 with TRBJ2-2; TRBD2 agrees at 12 bases. The CDR3 consists of 16 residues. The V and J ends lost 6 bases and 4 bases, in that order; junction bases with no gene match: 6. The germline V gene has CDR1 SEHNR and CDR2 FQNEAQ (reference sequence). The DNA for the CDR3 is TGTGCCAGCAGTTTCCCGGGACTAGCGGGCACCGGGGAGCTGTTTTTT. Protein sequence: CASSFPGLAGTGELFF.

This chain links TRBV10-2 with TRBJ2-1, with 7 positions matching TRBD2. The CDR3 consists of 14 residues. V shed 5 bases, J shed 3 bases, and the junction held 4 bases outside the gene matches. CDR1 and CDR2 (germline): WSHSY, SAAADI. The CDR3 sequence is CASSIQRDYNEQFF. DNA of the CDR3: TGCGCCAGCAGTATCCAGCGGGACTACAATGAGCAGTTCTTC.

This chain connects TRBV29-1 to TRBJ2-3; TRBD1 agrees at 12 bases. The V segment lost 3 bases and the J segment 0 bases; nucleotides outside the gene matches: 4. CDR3 length equals 16 residues. From germline, CDR1 is SQVTM and CDR2 ANQGSEA. CDR3 in amino acids: CSVDGGQGASTDTQYF. As DNA, the CDR3 is TGCAGCGTTGATGGGGGACAGGGGGCGAGCACAGATACGCAGTATTTT.

V and J are TRBV11-2 and TRBJ2-7, with 10 bases lining up with TRBD1. The CDR3 runs 16 residues. Germline V gene lookup returns CDR1 SGHAT and CDR2 FQNNGV. V gave up 4 bases and J gave up 6 bases; unmatched junction bases: 12. CDR3 in amino acids: CASSSYDRGRPSEQYF. The CDR3 DNA reads as TGTGCCAGCAGCTCCTACGACAGGGGGCGACCCAGCGAGCAGTACTTC.

This clone was seen only a few times. This chain uses TRBV6-4 with TRBJ2-2, with 10 bases lining up with TRBD1. The J segment lost 5 bases and the V segment lost 2 bases, leaving 2 bases of the junction unmatched. Germline V lookup: CDR1 MRHNA, CDR2 SNTAGT. The CDR3 extends over 15 amino acids. This CDR3 reads CASSDGTGETGELFF. CDR3 nucleotides: TGTGCCAGCAGTGACGGGACAGGGGAGACCGGGGAGCTGTTTTTT.

The gene calls are TRBV28 and TRBJ2-7; 10 bases match TRBD2. Germline lookup yields CDR1 MDHEN and CDR2 SYDVKM. The trim removed 2 bases at V and 0 bases at J, leaving 4 bases unmatched. This CDR3 is built from 16 residues. The CDR3 reads CASSLGPSGSSYEQYF. CDR3 DNA: TGTGCCAGCAGTTTAGGCCCTAGCGGGAGCTCCTACGAGCAGTACTTC. Complete variable domain (other parts from reference TRBV28 and TRBJ2-7): DVKVTQSSRYLVKRTGEKVFLECVQDMDHENMFWYRQDPGLGLRLIYFSYDVKMKEKGDIPEGYSVSREKKERFSLILESASTNQTSMYLCASSLGPSGSSYEQYFGPGTRLTVT.

This clone has only a few counts. This chain connects TRBV6-1 to TRBJ2-7; possible D gene TRBD2, 5 bases. This CDR3 region has 15 residues. CDR1 is MNHNS, CDR2 SASEGT, per germline. The V gene lost 5 bases and the J gene lost 7 bases, with 21 bases spanning the gap. The CDR3 DNA is TGTGCCAGCAGTCCGCCTCTAGCTCAACCTTGGGAGCAGTACTTC. This encodes CASSPPLAQPWEQYF.

In its sample, this clone was seen once. This rearrangement joins TRBV7-7 to TRBJ2-7; the match to TRBD2 covers 8 bases. This CDR3 contains 13 residues. The germline CDR1 and CDR2 sequences are SSHAT and FNYEAQ (reference sequence). The V gene end was trimmed by 10 bases and the J gene end by 6 bases; junction bases not matched to a gene: 11. CDR3 nucleotide sequence: TGTGCCACCGCAACTAGCGGCTCGTCCGAGCAGTACTTC. Its translation is CATATSGSSEQYF.

The CDR3 DNA is TGCGCCAGCAGCTTGGCGCTTCAGACCGGGGAGCTGTTTTTT. This encodes CASSLALQTGELFF. The chain has TRBV5-1 and TRBJ2-2; unclear D gene. Germline lookup yields CDR1 SGHRS and CDR2 YFSETQ. The CDR3 is 14 amino acids. Trimming cost V 0 bases and J 5 bases, with 8 bases left between them.

The V and J genes are TRBV29-1 and TRBJ2-5; 10 bases are a match to TRBD2. The assigned J gene may be wrong: the sequence end matches TRBJ2-7 better. The length of the CDR3 is 18 residues. The germline CDR1 and CDR2 sequences are SQVTM and ANQGSEA. This CDR3 is CSVGKGISGRSSSYEQYF. CDR3 in DNA: TGCAGCGTCGGAAAAGGGATTAGCGGGAGGTCAAGCTCCTACGAGCAGTACTTC.

V gene TRBV6-5 combines with J gene TRBJ2-2; D not certain. Germline V CDR1 and CDR2: MNHEY, SVGAGI. The CDR3 contains 13 residues. V lost 8 bases and J lost 1, with 8 bases in between. CDR3 DNA sequence: TGTGCCAGCCTCGAACAGAACACCGGGGAGCTGTTTTTT. This gives the protein CASLEQNTGELFF.

This chain joins TRBV18 and TRBJ1-4, with 8 bases matching TRBD1. The CDR3 loop spans 15 amino acids. The junction had 4 bases not matched to a gene; V was cut back by 0 bases and J by 7 bases. The germline V gene encodes CDR1 KGHSH and CDR2 LQKENI. The CDR3 nucleotides read TGTGCCAGCTCACCACCTGGCAGGGGGCTTGAAAAACTGTTTTTT. Amino acids: CASSPPGRGLEKLFF.

This clone was observed a few times. This chain links TRBV6-5 with TRBJ1-1; 10 bases agree with TRBD1. Germline V gives CDR1 MNHEY, CDR2 SVGAGI. The CDR3 is made up of 15 amino acids. The ends lost 5 bases at V and 6 bases at J; junction bases unmatched: 9. CDR3 nucleotide sequence: TGTGCCAGCAGTCCCCGGACAGGGGGTTTTTCTGAAGCTTTCTTT. Translation gives CASSPRTGGFSEAFF.

J is TRBJ2-1 and V is TRBV7-9, with 11 bases fitting TRBD2. CDR3 length equals 15 residues. From germline, CDR1 is SEHNR and CDR2 FQNEAQ (reference sequence). V lost 7 bases and J lost 5; bases outside the gene matches: 7. CDR3 amino acids: CASTLGLADNNEQFF. DNA for the CDR3: TGTGCCAGCACCCTGGGACTAGCGGATAACAATGAGCAGTTCTTC.

The chain links TRBV10-1 to TRBJ1-5, with 7 bases aligning to TRBD1. The CDR3 extends over 18 amino acids. The V and J ends lost 6 bases and 2 bases, in that order; junction bases with no gene match: 16. CDR1 WNHNN and CDR2 SYGVQD come from the germline V gene (reference sequence). The CDR3 DNA sequence: TGCGCCAGCAGGAAGGATGGGACAGTACTCTTTGGCAATCAGCCCCAGCATTTT. Protein: CASRKDGTVLFGNQPQHF.

The rearrangement links TRBV27 to TRBJ1-1, with D maybe TRBD1 (5 bases). V dropped 5 bases and J dropped 10 bases, with 11 bases sitting between them. CDR1 and CDR2 (germline): MNHEY, SMNVEV (reference sequence). The CDR3 is 11 residues long. In nucleotides, the CDR3 is TGTGCCAGCAGTCCCGGGAGGGGAGCTTTCTTT. Its protein product is CASSPGRGAFF.